This TCR beta chain originates from a study of T-cell memory formation after mild COVID-19. Study in general: There were largely donor-specific TCR clusters.

Study-level results: The CD4+ clones that contracted clustered mainly within CM and EM, and the CD8+ clones concentrated in EMRA.

After 5'RACE with constant-segment primers, TCR alpha and TCR beta cDNA libraries carrying sample barcodes and UMIs were obtained. Each CDR3 protein gets one entry after TCRdb re-called the 5' RACE reads with MiXCR. The table lists about 360,000 distinct CDR3 sequences, 10% to 15% of them singletons. As regards this clonotype: Its antigen is still unknown.

CDR1 and CDR2 from the germline V gene are SGHVS and FQNEAQ. The CDR3 has 12 amino acids. Trimming took off 4 bases at V and 4 bases at J, with 7 bases between the two ends. The receptor was derived from a man aged 18 to 29 who had mild COVID-19 (a few samples of this study predate the infection). Cell type and time point are not known. V and J are TRBV7-8 and TRBJ1-2; D not resolved. Input material: PBMCs or a T cell subset sorted from them (not recorded which). DNA for the CDR3: TGTGCCAGCAGCTCGCCCCTCTATGGCTACACCTTC. Protein sequence: CASSSPLYGYTF.